This T cell receptor (beta chain) was captured in a study of blood T cells in healthy people across ages (dated by TCRdb to 2014 to 2015). Describing the broader study: Template switching captured roughly one uniquely barcoded TCR beta cDNA molecule per two T cells in model experiments. The study measured age-related changes in TCR beta repertoire diversity using deep sequencing normalized with unique cDNA molecular identifiers. The donors were divided into four age groups: young (average around 16 years), middle-aged (roughly 42), aged (approximately 62) and long-lived (about 90). To avoid experimental bias, donors of different ages were randomly spread across the sequencing lanes. For two donors (one aged 18 to 30 and one aged 80 or older), the study analyzed two additional independent replicas of 1 million unique cDNA reads from the same blood draw. The investigation overall reported the following: The long-lived group showed more naive CD4+ T cells, fewer expanded clones and increased TCR diversity than the aged group, suggesting age selection. Conclusive comparison of naive and antigen-experienced compartments was prevented by the profiling of bulk unsorted PBMCs. Estimates of total diversity based on one million sequenced T cells were considered lower bounds and underestimates. Observed TCR beta diversity correlated strongly with the percentage of naive T cells measured by flow cytometry. The CMV infection status of donors was not known, potentially confounding age-related changes in expanded clonotypes. Observed TCR beta diversity per million T cells fell roughly linearly with age, and a significant reduction was already apparent by age around 40.

This clonotype was picked up a small number of times. There is no known antigen for this receptor. No qualities accompany the bases; no much larger clone lies one base away. The 39 donors, aged 6 to 90 years, were systemically healthy Caucasian individuals from Russia. Each donor gave ten milliliters of peripheral blood, drawn into EDTA-treated Vacutainer tubes. Ficoll-Paque density-gradient centrifugation was used to isolate PBMCs, with at least 7 million per sample. Trizol reagent was used to extract total RNA from the PBMCs, yielding at least 6 micrograms per sample. The percentages of naive CD45RAhigh/CD27high T cells were determined by flow cytometry on a PBMC aliquot from every donor. From a lookup of the germline V gene, CDR1 and CDR2 are SQVTM and ANQGSEA. Including cysteine and phenylalanine, the CDR3 has 13 amino acids. The only DNA kept is the CDR3, 39 bases in frame from the first base. Relative to germline, V is 2 bases shorter and J is 0 bases shorter, with 6 bases between their ends.

Library construction relied on 5' RACE. The reads were generated on an Illumina HiSeq 2500. A second PCR of roughly 7 to 11 cycles was performed with a sample-barcoded 5' primer and a J-beta primer mix. A unique molecular identifier was introduced onto each TCR beta cDNA molecule by a template-switch 5' adaptor carrying 12 random nucleotides. Each sample yielded at least 2.5 million CDR3-containing paired-end reads. All of the RNA was converted into first-strand cDNA using the Mint cDNA synthesis kit, with a TRBC-specific oligonucleotide serving as the primer. All cDNA was treated with uracil-DNA glycosylase and then went through a first 18-cycle PCR with the universal primers M1SS and BC2_uni_R. Processing in the source paper ran as follows. For normalization, 1 million high-quality reads, each with a distinct molecular identifier, were randomly selected from each sample. Reads sharing molecular identifiers were discarded rather than binned into consensus sequences. CDR3 identification, clonotype clustering and error correction used MiTCR with a Q25 quality threshold and the strictest error-elimination algorithm. Lower-bound total TCR beta diversity was estimated with a nonparametric unseen species model using Euler transformation. The raw public data were reprocessed by TCRdb itself: fastp quality trimming at Q25, MiXCR clonotype calling, in-frame beta chains only. Every entry covers one CDR3 protein and lists the most common genes and DNA from its rows. The V and J calls and clone size come from TCRdb's table, not from the authors' own analysis. The sample records about 1.8 million distinct CDR3 sequences, just under 50% of which are singletons. Around 2.1% of the sample is in the top ten clones.

Sequencing was done on a sample of blood. The TCR originated in a woman aged 35 to 49 in good health. The chain is encoded by TRBV29-1 joined to TRBJ2-3, with the D gene not confidently named. The DNA reads as follows: TGCAGCGTTGAAACTTTTAGCACAGATACGCAGTATTTT. Translated, it gives CSVETFSTDTQYF.